The 24 T cell receptor beta chains given below trace back to one sample, sequenced in a study of post-analysis software for immune sequencing data. Their cognate antigens are unknown. Unique molecular identifiers were present in the TCR beta cDNA libraries. MiXCR was run by TCRdb on the PCR reads, yielding one entry per CDR3 protein. The table lists some 500,000 distinct CDR3 sequences, under 55% of them singletons. Findings and caveats of the study: About five TRBV segments were more frequent in patients than controls; TRBV5-6, TRBV5-1 and TRBV20-1 belonged to this group.

Source material: blood. The receptor source for this set is a girl between 5 and 17 years old with multiple sclerosis.

Note on this clonotype: This could be a read error, since a much larger clone is one nucleotide away. The chain has TRBV20-1 and TRBJ1-4, with TRBD1 matching over 9 bases. This CDR3 has 18 amino acids. With V trimmed by 5 bases and J by 0 bases, 13 bases remained unmatched. Germline V gives CDR1 DFQATT, CDR2 SNEGSKA (reference sequence). CDR3 residues: CSAGLTGGPRATNEKLFF. Written as DNA, the CDR3 is TGCAGTGCTGGACTAACAGGGGGCCCGAGAGCAACTAATGAAAAACTGTTTTTT.

This clonotype was detected only a few times. This chain joins TRBV10-1 and TRBJ1-2; weak D call: TRBD1 (5 bases). The CDR3 has 13 residues. The V end lost 0 bases, the J end lost 5 bases, and 7 bases lay between the germline ends. Germline loops: CDR1 WNHNN, CDR2 SYGVQD (reference sequence). This chain's CDR3 is CASSESSGYGYTF. The CDR3 DNA sequence: TGCGCCAGCAGTGAGTCGTCAGGGTATGGCTACACCTTC.

In its sample, this clonotype was seen once. The genes are TRBV4-2 and TRBJ2-7, with 7 bases identical to TRBD1. The CDR3 extends over 15 amino acids. Trimming cost V 4 bases and J 0 bases; bases outside gene matches: 6. Looked up from germline, CDR1 is LGHNA and CDR2 is YNFKEQ. This CDR3 reads CASSPPGGRSYEQYF. The CDR3 coding sequence is TGTGCCAGCAGCCCCCCAGGGGGACGCTCCTACGAGCAGTACTTC.

The chain links TRBV20-1 to TRBJ2-3, with no clear D. The V end was cut by 2 bases, the J end by 3 bases, with 9 bases between. Germline V CDR1 and CDR2: DFQATT, SNEGSKA (reference sequence). The length of the CDR3 is 13 residues. CDR3 DNA: TGCAGTGCTAGACTGGGGTATACAGATACGCAGTATTTT. Protein product: CSARLGYTDTQYF.

Here the CDR3 reads CASSRQPQETQYF. CDR3 sequence (DNA): TGTGCCAGCAGTAGACAGCCTCAAGAGACCCAGTACTTC. The chain combines TRBV28 with TRBJ2-5, with a tentative D call TRBD1 (5 bases). The length of the CDR3 is 13 residues. CDR1 and CDR2 (germline): MDHEN, SYDVKM. Trimming took off 5 bases at V and 2 bases at J, with 9 bases between the two ends.

On this clonotype itself: Being one base from a much bigger clone, this may be a read error. This sequence joins TRBV20-1 and TRBJ2-7, with 12 nucleotides matching TRBD2. CDR3 length equals 14 residues. Germline trimming cut 6 bases from V and 4 bases from J; bases unmatched to any gene: 7. The germline CDR1 and CDR2 sequences are DFQATT and SNEGSKA (reference sequence). CDR3 DNA: TGCAGTGCCCTAAGACTAGCGGGAGTGTACGAGCAGTACTTC. Amino acid sequence: CSALRLAGVYEQYF.

V gene TRBV6-5 combines with J gene TRBJ2-3, with 7 bases that match TRBD1. The CDR3 sequence is 14 residues long. Unmatched junction bases numbered 0, after V lost 2 bases and J lost 1 base. Germline V CDR1 and CDR2: MNHEY, SVGAGI. The CDR3 nucleotides read TGTGCCAGCAGTTACGGACAGGGCACAGATACGCAGTATTTT. Translated, it gives CASSYGQGTDTQYF.

The J gene is TRBJ2-5, the V gene TRBV29-1; D might be TRBD2 (7 bases). With 2 bases removed from V and 1 base from J, the gap between germline ends came to 11 bases. Germline V gene sequence: CDR1 SQVTM, CDR2 ANQGSEA. There are 14 residues in the CDR3. The CDR3 protein is CSVERGTTQETQYF. The CDR3 DNA is TGCAGCGTTGAAAGGGGGACTACCCAAGAGACCCAGTACTTC.

J is TRBJ2-3 and V is TRBV6-6; D is unclear. CDR1 and CDR2 (germline): MNHNY, SVGAGI (reference sequence). V lost 4 bases to trimming and J lost 2 bases, with 19 bases between them. CDR3 length: 17 amino acids. The CDR3, as DNA: TGTGCCAGCAGTTCCCTCCCAGTTCGCGATCTCACAGATACGCAGTATTTT. Encoded protein: CASSSLPVRDLTDTQYF.

This sequence joins TRBV28 and TRBJ2-5, with a tentative D call TRBD2 (5 bases). CDR1 and CDR2 (germline): MDHEN, SYDVKM. V lost 10 bases and J lost 11, with 23 bases in between. This CDR3 has 13 amino acids. The chain's CDR3 is CATTRPRTEVQYF. DNA of the CDR3: TGTGCCACTACACGTCCGCGGACGGAGGTGCAGTACTTC.

There are a few counts of this clonotype. The rearrangement joins TRBV7-3 to TRBJ2-5; 13 bases are a match to TRBD2. Germline V gene sequence: CDR1 SGHTA, CDR2 FQGTGA. The CDR3 length is 15 residues. V lost 5 bases and J lost 5; bases outside the gene matches: 5. CDR3 in amino acids: CASSPGTSGIETQYF. As DNA, the CDR3 is TGTGCCAGCAGCCCCGGGACTAGCGGGATTGAGACCCAGTACTTC.

The chain couples TRBV7-9 to TRBJ2-1; D may be TRBD2 (6 bases). The V end lost 7 bases, the J end lost 7 bases, and 23 bases lay between the germline ends. CDR3 length: 16 residues. Germline values: CDR1 SEHNR, CDR2 FQNEAQ (reference sequence). Here the CDR3 reads CASTLTVWRDPNEQFF. The CDR3 nucleotides read TGTGCCAGCACCCTTACCGTGTGGCGGGACCCGAATGAGCAGTTCTTC.

The chain combines TRBV6-5 with TRBJ2-4; D uncertain. Germline CDR1 is MNHEY and CDR2 is SVGAGI. The germline V and J ends were trimmed by 4 bases and 2 bases, with 21 bases remaining between them. The CDR3 consists of 18 residues. CDR3 amino acids: CASSFNPRPFLSKNIQYF. DNA for the CDR3: TGTGCCAGCAGTTTTAACCCCAGGCCATTCTTATCCAAAAACATTCAGTACTTC.

In the case of this clonotype: A read error is possible here, since a much larger clone lies one base away. This CDR3 reads CASSQRGAEAQYF. Here the CDR3 DNA reads TGCGCCAGCAGCCAAAGGGGGGCAGAGGCCCAGTACTTC. V usage is TRBV4-3 and J usage is TRBJ2-5; tentatively, D is TRBD1 or TRBD2 (6 bases each). In germline, CDR1 is LGHNA, CDR2 YSLEER. CDR3 length: 13 residues.

This clonotype was detected a few times. The gene calls are TRBV4-3 and TRBJ1-2, with D unresolved. This CDR3 region has 14 residues. CDR1 is LGHNA, CDR2 YSLEER, per germline. V was trimmed by 0 bases and J by 4 bases, leaving 9 bases between them. CDR3 protein: CASSQDSRSYGYTF. The DNA of the CDR3 is TGCGCCAGCAGCCAAGATAGCAGGTCCTATGGCTACACCTTC.

The chain carries TRBV29-1 and TRBJ1-2; TRBD1 agrees at 10 bases. The V gene's germline CDR1 is SQVTM and CDR2 ANQGSEA. The CDR3 is 14 residues long. J was trimmed by 2 bases and V by 6 bases; bases with no gene match: 6. As DNA, the CDR3 is TGCAGCGTGAGCCGACAGGGGGCAAACTATGGCTACACCTTC. Its translation: CSVSRQGANYGYTF.

The V and J genes are TRBV29-1 and TRBJ2-7; D is possibly TRBD2 (7 bases). Germline V gene data show CDR1 as SQVTM and CDR2 as ANQGSEA. V shed 0 bases and J shed 3 bases, with 18 bases lying between them. The CDR3 is 16 amino acids. Here the CDR3 reads CSVEDLCGGTLYEQYF. The CDR3 DNA sequence: TGCAGCGTTGAAGATCTATGCGGGGGCACCCTCTACGAGCAGTACTTC.

V and J are TRBV20-1 and TRBJ1-5, with 9 bases lining up with TRBD1. The germline gives CDR1 DFQATT, CDR2 SNEGSKA (reference sequence). The CDR3 extends over 13 amino acids. Trimming took 6 bases from V and 7 from J; bases not matched to a gene: 7. CDR3 sequence: CSADRGLGQPQHF. The CDR3 DNA is TGCAGTGCGGACAGGGGCCTGGGGCAGCCCCAGCATTTT.

This chain connects TRBV9 to TRBJ1-2; a weak D match, TRBD1 (6 bases). V was trimmed by 0 bases and J by 4 bases, leaving 7 bases between them. The length of the CDR3 is 13 residues. CDR1 is SGDLS and CDR2 is YYNGEE in the germline V gene. This CDR3 reads CASSVAGVYGYTF. DNA for the CDR3: TGTGCCAGCAGCGTAGCAGGGGTCTATGGCTACACCTTC.

This clonotype was seen more than once but under ten times. For the CDR3, the DNA is TGTGCCAGCGGGGGTCGGTCCTCCTACGAGCAGTACTTC. It is translated as CASGGRSSYEQYF. The chain links TRBV27 to TRBJ2-7; D may be TRBD1 or TRBD2 (5 bases each). The CDR3 loop spans 13 amino acids. The V end lost 8 bases, the J end lost 0 bases, and 11 bases lay between the germline ends. CDR1 and CDR2 (germline): MNHEY, SMNVEV (reference sequence).

The chain carries TRBV7-2 and TRBJ2-1; 9 bases match TRBD2. After removal of 5 bases from V and 2 bases from J, the junction contained 10 bases not matched to a gene. The CDR3 length is 17 residues. Germline V CDR1 and CDR2: SGHTA, FQGNSA. DNA of the CDR3: TGTGCCAGCAGCCTGGACTTAGCGGGAGTAGCCTACAATGAGCAGTTCTTC. Residues: CASSLDLAGVAYNEQFF.

As for this clonotype: One end of the junction varies from germline; a read error may be responsible. The chain links TRBV5-1 to TRBJ2-4, with TRBD1 as a possible D gene (6 bases). The closer fit of TRBJ2-7 to the DNA end suggests the J call may be wrong. Germline V gene data show CDR1 as SGHRS and CDR2 as YFSETQ. This CDR3 spans 18 amino acids. CDR3 sequence (DNA): TGCGCCGGCAGTTTTGAGACAGGAAAAAACCGGGTGGCCTACGAGCAGTACTTC. Its translation is CAGSFETGKNRVAYEQYF.

This clonotype was recorded a few times. The gene calls are TRBV6-6 and TRBJ2-7; TRBD1 or TRBD2 may be the D gene (5 bases each). CDR1 is MNHNY, CDR2 SVGAGI, per germline (reference sequence). V lost 2 bases and J lost 6, with 20 bases in between. CDR3 size: 16 residues. This chain's CDR3 is CASSYAPYSGASEQYF. CDR3 bases: TGTGCCAGCAGTTACGCTCCTTATTCCGGGGCGTCCGAGCAGTACTTC.

As concerns this clonotype: At one end, the junction sequence differs from germline, possibly due to a read error. This chain uses TRBV27 with TRBJ2-1, with D maybe TRBD2 (5 bases). CDR1 and CDR2 (germline): MNHEY, SMNVEV (reference sequence). This CDR3 comprises 13 residues. This CDR3 reads CAGSFEGYNEQFF. The CDR3 region has the DNA TGTGCCGGCAGTTTTGAGGGTTACAATGAGCAGTTCTTC.